This T cell receptor (beta chain) was retrieved from a study of blood T cell repertoires in COVID-19 (TCRdb year 2020). In terms of the full investigation: Samples from collaborators originated in the United States, Italy and Spain and spanned both the acute and convalescent phases of COVID-19. The prospective study material was composed of cDNA or gDNA derived from T cells, B-cell-depleted T cells, or PBMCs. The dataset comprised deeply sampled blood TCRbeta repertoires from subjects exposed to, actively infected with, or recovered from COVID-19. The repertoires were made available in a free public database intended to serve as a resource for research on the immune response to SARS-CoV-2. The samples were drawn from two sources: the first 160 participants of the ongoing ImmuneRACE study, and 950 to 1,500 subjects contributed by 6 global collaborators. A de-identified subject ID, COVID-19 status, age in years and sex were almost always included in the sample metadata. HLA class I and class II types, where available, came from metadata supplied by the sample provider rather than from assay-based typing. The paper as a whole reports these results and caveats: The amount of clinical and demographic metadata varied by source and participant and was provided uncurated.

The immunoSEQ Assay, a bias-controlled multiplex PCR, was used to amplify TCRbeta CDR3 regions from genomic DNA. In the authors' own workflow: Within the assay, amplification of reference gene primers was used to estimate how many nucleated cells each sample contained. Sequence reads were collapsed and filtered to measure the absolute abundance of every unique TCRbeta CDR3 rearrangement. For each sample, productive Simpson clonality was calculated as the square root of Simpson's diversity index over productive rearrangements. In TCRdb, the immuneACCESS table is reduced to in-frame sequences with V and J assigned. These tables do not hold every clone; where another copy was compared, an unresolved V gene accounts for under half, and the others remain unexplained. Clonal size and the V and J genes are those of that table, whereas D and trimming came from the DNA. The sample table records 150,000 to 200,000 clones; roughly nine tenths of these occur just once. Together, the top ten hold less than 3.5% of the sample.

A word on this clone: Its antigen has not been determined. No much larger clone exists at a distance of one base, and base qualities are not known.

Trimming takes 7 bases off V and 5 bases off J; junction bases not matched to a gene: 7. From the cysteine up to the phenylalanine, the CDR3 has a length of 13 residues. Only CDR3 DNA remains: 39 bases, in frame from the first base. CDR1 and CDR2 are drawn from the germline V gene: SNHLY, FYNNEI. The collaborating institutions used their own protocols to collect whole blood in K2EDTA tubes. Collaborator samples were shipped for TCRbeta analysis as frozen whole blood, isolated PBMCs, or DNA extracted from either sample type. This receptor was identified in a man aged 65 to 85 with acute or convalescent COVID-19. What was sequenced was peripheral blood. This chain joins TRBV2 to TRBJ2-7, with 8 bases matching TRBD1. The CDR3 reads as follows: CASTRTGFDEQYF. The nucleotide sequence is given as TGTGCCAGCACCCGGACAGGGTTTGACGAGCAGTACTTC.